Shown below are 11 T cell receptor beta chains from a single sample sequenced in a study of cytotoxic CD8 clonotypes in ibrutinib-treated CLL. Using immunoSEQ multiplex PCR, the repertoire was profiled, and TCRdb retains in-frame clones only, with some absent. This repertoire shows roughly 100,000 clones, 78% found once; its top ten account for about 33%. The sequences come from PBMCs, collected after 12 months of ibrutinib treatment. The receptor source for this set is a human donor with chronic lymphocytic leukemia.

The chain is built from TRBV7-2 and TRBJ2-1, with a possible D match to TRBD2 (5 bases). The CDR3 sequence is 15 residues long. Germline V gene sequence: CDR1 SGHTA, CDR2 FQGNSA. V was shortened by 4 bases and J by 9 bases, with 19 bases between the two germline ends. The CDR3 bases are TGTGCCAGCAGCTACGAATCGGGAAGACGAAGTGAGCAGTTCTTC. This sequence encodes CASSYESGRRSEQFF.

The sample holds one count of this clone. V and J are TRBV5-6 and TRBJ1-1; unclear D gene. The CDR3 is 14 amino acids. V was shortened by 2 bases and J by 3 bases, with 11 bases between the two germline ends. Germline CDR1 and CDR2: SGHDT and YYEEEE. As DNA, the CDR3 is TGTGCCAGCAGCTTAGTCACCGAATACACTGAAGCTTTCTTT. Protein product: CASSLVTEYTEAFF.

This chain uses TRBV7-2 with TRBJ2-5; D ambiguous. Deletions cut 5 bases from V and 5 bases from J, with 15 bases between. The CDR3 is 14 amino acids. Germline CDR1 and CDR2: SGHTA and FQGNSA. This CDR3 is CASSPNDLAETQYF. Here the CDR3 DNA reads TGTGCCAGCAGCCCAAATGACCTGGCGGAGACCCAGTACTTC.

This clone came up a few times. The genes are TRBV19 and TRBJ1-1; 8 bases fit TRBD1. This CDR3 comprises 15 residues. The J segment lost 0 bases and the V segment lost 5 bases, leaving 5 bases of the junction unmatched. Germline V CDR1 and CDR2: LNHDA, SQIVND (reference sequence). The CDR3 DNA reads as TGTGCCAGTAGTCCCGGGACAGGAATGAACACTGAAGCTTTCTTT. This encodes CASSPGTGMNTEAFF.

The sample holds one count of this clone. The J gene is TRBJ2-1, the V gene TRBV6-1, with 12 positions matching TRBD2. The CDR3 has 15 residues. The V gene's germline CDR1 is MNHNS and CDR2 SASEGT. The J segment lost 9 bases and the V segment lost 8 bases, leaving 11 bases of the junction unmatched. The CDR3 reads CASGKELAGGGEQFF. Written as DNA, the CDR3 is TGTGCCAGCGGAAAAGAACTAGCGGGGGGAGGTGAGCAGTTCTTC.

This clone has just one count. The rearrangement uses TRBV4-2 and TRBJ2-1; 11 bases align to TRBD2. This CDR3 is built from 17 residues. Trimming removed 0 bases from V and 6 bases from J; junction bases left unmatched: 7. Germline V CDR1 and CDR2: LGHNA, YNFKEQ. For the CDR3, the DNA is TGTGCCAGCAGCCAAGAGGGGAGACTAGCGGGGACCAATGAGCAGTTCTTC. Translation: CASSQEGRLAGTNEQFF.

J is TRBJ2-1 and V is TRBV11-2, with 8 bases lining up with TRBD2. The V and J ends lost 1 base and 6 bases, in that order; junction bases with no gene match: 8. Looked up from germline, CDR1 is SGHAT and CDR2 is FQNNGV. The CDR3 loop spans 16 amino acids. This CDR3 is CASSLGYGGETNEQFF. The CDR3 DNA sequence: TGTGCCAGCAGCTTAGGATACGGGGGGGAGACCAATGAGCAGTTCTTC.

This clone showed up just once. The CDR3 DNA follows: TGTGCCAGCATAGGACAGGGGGCCGGGGAGCTGTTTTTT. Protein sequence: CASIGQGAGELFF. V usage is TRBV25-1 and J usage is TRBJ2-2; TRBD1 aligns across 10 bases. The germline V gene has CDR1 MGHDK and CDR2 SYGVNS. CDR3 length: 13 amino acids. Unmatched junction bases numbered 2, after V lost 7 bases and J lost 6 bases. Combining the CDR3 with reference TRBV25-1 and TRBJ2-2 gives the whole variable domain EADIYQTPRYLVIGTGKKITLECSQTMGHDKMYWYQQDPGMELHLIHYSYGVNSTEKGDLSSESTVSRIRTEHFPLTLESARPSHTSQYLCASIGQGAGELFFGEGSRLTVL.

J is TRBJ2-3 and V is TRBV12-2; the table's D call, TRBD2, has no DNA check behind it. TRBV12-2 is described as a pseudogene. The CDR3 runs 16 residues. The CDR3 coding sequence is TGTGCAAGTCGCTCGACGGGGAATCGGGGCACAGATACGCAGTATTTT. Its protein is CASRSTGNRGTDTQYF.

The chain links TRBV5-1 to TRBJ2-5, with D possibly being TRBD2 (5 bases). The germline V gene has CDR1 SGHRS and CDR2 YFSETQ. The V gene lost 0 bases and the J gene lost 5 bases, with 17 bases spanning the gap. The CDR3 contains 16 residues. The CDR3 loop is CASSLEGYRGTETQYF. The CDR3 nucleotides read TGCGCCAGCAGCTTGGAAGGTTATCGGGGAACGGAGACCCAGTACTTC.

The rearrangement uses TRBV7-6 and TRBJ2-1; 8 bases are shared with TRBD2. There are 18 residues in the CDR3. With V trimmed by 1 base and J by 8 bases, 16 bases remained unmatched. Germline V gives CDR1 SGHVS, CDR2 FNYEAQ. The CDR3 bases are TGTGCCAGCAGCTTAGTTCGGGCGGGGGGCCTAAGGGTCCATGAGCAGTTCTTC. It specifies CASSLVRAGGLRVHEQFF.